The source of this T cell receptor (beta chain) is a study of blood T cell repertoires in COVID-19. The overall study: Whether acute or convalescent, the COVID-19 samples came from the United States, Italy and Spain.

The repertoire was sequenced with immunoSEQ multiplex PCR; TCRdb's copy has only in-frame clones and lacks some. Of about 120,000 clones in the sample, roughly 79% were seen once. CDR1 is MNHEY and CDR2 is SVGAGI in the germline V gene. Trimming stripped 6 bases from V and 2 bases from J, with 17 bases between. The CDR3 sequence is 15 residues long. What was sequenced was peripheral blood. The chain uses TRBV6-5 and TRBJ2-7, with D tentatively TRBD1 (6 bases). The TCR originated in a man between 65 and 85 years old with acute or convalescent COVID-19. CDR3 protein: CASSGESRGTYEQYF. The CDR3 bases are TGTGCCAGCAGCGGAGAGTCAAGGGGGACCTACGAGCAGTACTTC.